A single sample gave rise to the 28 T cell receptor beta chains below, sequenced in a study of blood T cells in healthy people across ages (dated by TCRdb to between 2015 and 2017). Preparation of the library involved 5' RACE. The instrument given in TCRdb is Illumina HiSeq 2500. A second PCR of roughly 6 to 11 cycles was performed with a sample-barcoded 5' primer and a J-beta primer mix. TCRdb reanalyzed the raw reads on its own, using fastp at Q25 for trimming and MiXCR for clone calling, and kept in-frame beta chains. Identical CDR3 protein sequences are pooled into one entry, listed with their most common genes and DNA. Across this sample there are roughly 1,800,000 distinct CDR3 sequences, with about 50% seen only once. The ten most abundant clones make up roughly 2.1% of the sample. Sequenced material: blood. These receptor sequences come from a woman aged 35 to 49 in good health.

This clonotype was counted a few times. The chain uses TRBV6-6 and TRBJ1-2, with TRBD1 matching over 7 bases. Germline values: CDR1 MNHNY, CDR2 SVGAGI (reference sequence). The CDR3 totals 14 residues. Trimming at V came to 10 bases and at J to 6 bases, leaving 14 bases not matched to a gene. The CDR3: CAIPDLIDRDGYTF. In DNA form, the CDR3 reads TGTGCCATACCGGACCTAATTGACAGGGATGGCTACACCTTC.

CDR3 protein: CASSPQGINSPLHF. CDR3 in DNA: TGCGCCAGCAGCCCTCAGGGGATTAATTCACCCCTCCACTTT. V usage is TRBV10-2 and J usage is TRBJ1-6; the D gene is possibly TRBD1 (6 bases). Germline assignment: CDR1 WSHSY and CDR2 SAAADI. Trimming stripped 6 bases from V and 6 bases from J, with 12 bases between. The CDR3 consists of 14 residues.

Notes on this clonotype: The junction and the germline gene differ at one end; a read error may be behind it. The chain carries TRBV13 and TRBJ2-3; D is possibly TRBD1 (6 bases). The V gene's germline CDR1 is PRHDT and CDR2 FYEKMQ (reference sequence). The CDR3 length is 14 residues. The CDR3 sequence: CASRARGNTDAQYF. In DNA form, the CDR3 reads TGTGCCAGCAGAGCCAGGGGTAACACAGATGCGCAGTATTTT.

The J gene is TRBJ2-3, the V gene TRBV28, with D possibly matching TRBD2 (6 bases). The V gene's germline CDR1 is MDHEN and CDR2 SYDVKM. The CDR3 extends over 14 amino acids. Between the trimmed V and J ends, which lost 10 bases and 2 bases, there was a span of 16 bases. As DNA, the CDR3 is TGTGCCACCCGGGATAGCGGACTCACAGATACGCAGTATTTT. The encoded protein is CATRDSGLTDTQYF.

This clonotype was observed a handful of times. The chain carries TRBV4-1 and TRBJ2-7; unclear D gene. The CDR3 covers 13 residues. From germline, CDR1 is MGHRA and CDR2 YSYEKL. Trimming stripped 1 base from V and 4 bases from J, with 8 bases between. The CDR3 DNA reads as TGCGCCAGCAGCCAAGGCTCAGAATACGAGCAGTACTTC. The encoded protein is CASSQGSEYEQYF.

The J gene is TRBJ1-1, the V gene TRBV6-2 or TRBV6-3; no clear D. V lost 8 bases and J 10 bases, leaving 17 bases between the germline ends. CDR3 length equals 12 residues. Germline V gene lookup returns CDR1 MNHEY and CDR2 SVGEGT. CDR3 coding DNA: TGTGCCAGCGGAAGGTCTTCCCCGGGAGCTTTCTTT. Encoded protein: CASGRSSPGAFF.

The chain uses TRBV2 and TRBJ2-4; D ambiguous. The last part of the DNA fits TRBJ2-7 better; the J call may be wrong. Per the germline V gene, CDR1 is SNHLY and CDR2 is FYNNEI. The CDR3 runs to 15 residues. This chain's CDR3 is CASITSQTAPYEQYF. For the CDR3, the DNA is TGTGCCAGCATTACGAGCCAGACGGCGCCCTACGAGCAGTACTTC.

This clonotype was counted only a few times. The rearrangement links TRBV28 to TRBJ2-5; 10 positions agree with TRBD2. CDR3 length: 16 amino acids. V gave up 5 bases and J gave up 2 bases; unmatched junction bases: 8. Germline CDR1 and CDR2: MDHEN and SYDVKM. The CDR3 sequence: CASSPTSGTMQETQYF. The CDR3 DNA reads TGTGCCAGCAGTCCCACTAGCGGGACAATGCAAGAGACCCAGTACTTC.

This clonotype was recorded a few times. The rearrangement uses TRBV20-1 and TRBJ2-5; D is undetermined. The V end was cut by 5 bases, the J end by 5 bases, with 18 bases between. Germline V gene sequence: CDR1 DFQATT, CDR2 SNEGSKA (reference sequence). This CDR3 has 14 amino acids. The CDR3 spells CSAPSWLGEETQYF. The CDR3 DNA reads TGCAGTGCTCCTTCCTGGCTTGGAGAGGAGACCCAGTACTTC.

This chain links TRBV5-1 with TRBJ2-5; D ambiguous. This CDR3 is built from 15 residues. The V gene's germline CDR1 is SGHRS and CDR2 YFSETQ. Trimming left V 0 bases short and J 1 base short, with 10 bases between. This CDR3 reads CASSLEVRLQETQYF. The CDR3 bases are TGCGCCAGCAGCTTGGAAGTACGGCTCCAAGAGACCCAGTACTTC.

The rearrangement links TRBV11-2 to TRBJ1-4; 9 bases align to TRBD1. This CDR3 spans 15 amino acids. Germline assignment: CDR1 SGHAT and CDR2 FQNNGV. V dropped 6 bases and J dropped 8; count of bases not matched to a gene: 10. The CDR3 protein is CASSFTGGKNEKLFF. The CDR3 nucleotides are TGTGCCAGCAGTTTTACAGGGGGCAAGAACGAAAAACTGTTTTTT. Supplemented by reference TRBV11-2 and TRBJ1-4, the full variable domain reads EAGVAQSPRYKIIEKRQSVAFWCNPISGHATLYWYQQILGQGPKLLIQFQNNGVVDDSQLPKDRFSAERLKGVDSTLKIQPAKLEDSAVYLCASSFTGGKNEKLFFGSGTQLSVL.

The chain carries TRBV5-6 and TRBJ1-6; D is unclear. Germline V gives CDR1 SGHDT, CDR2 YYEEEE. The CDR3 runs to 17 residues. The V end lost 6 bases, the J end lost 2 bases, and 18 bases lay between the germline ends. The CDR3 region has the DNA TGTGCCAGCACCCTGCTGGAGGGTAGCACCTATAATTCACCCCTCCACTTT. The encoded protein is CASTLLEGSTYNSPLHF.

The J gene is TRBJ2-6, the V gene TRBV2; D not resolved. The germline V gene encodes CDR1 SNHLY and CDR2 FYNNEI. The CDR3 has 16 amino acids. V lost 0 bases, J lost 6 bases, and 12 bases lay in between. CDR3 in DNA: TGTGCCAGCAGTGAAGCGATAGGTATTGCGGCCAACGTCCTGACTTTC. This encodes CASSEAIGIAANVLTF.

The rearrangement uses TRBV6-1 and TRBJ2-5; D ambiguous. The assigned J gene may be wrong: the sequence end matches TRBJ2-7 better. The CDR3 has 15 amino acids. Germline V gene sequence: CDR1 MNHNS, CDR2 SASEGT. The CDR3 DNA is TGTGCCAGCAAAACACAGCATTCTCTGGCTTACGAGCAGTACTTC. It encodes CASKTQHSLAYEQYF.

This clonotype has ten or more counts. V is TRBV7-2 and J is TRBJ2-1; 10 nucleotides line up with TRBD2. This CDR3 spans 15 amino acids. V lost 5 bases and J lost 3; bases outside the gene matches: 4. The germline CDR1 and CDR2 sequences are SGHTA and FQGNSA. The CDR3 bases are TGTGCCAGCAGCCCAGTAGCGGGGGGCTACAATGAGCAGTTCTTC. The encoded protein is CASSPVAGGYNEQFF.

The V call is TRBV5-6, the J call TRBJ2-7, with 7 bases identical to TRBD1. Germline V gene data show CDR1 as SGHDT and CDR2 as YYEEEE. The junction had 9 bases not matched to a gene; V was cut back by 4 bases and J by 5 bases. The CDR3 runs to 14 residues. The DNA of the CDR3 is TGTGCCAGCAGCCAGGGGACAGCTTGGGACGAGCAGTACTTC. Translation: CASSQGTAWDEQYF. Complete variable domain (other parts from reference TRBV5-6 and TRBJ2-7): DAGVTQSPTHLIKTRGQQVTLRCSPKSGHDTVSWYQQALGQGPQFIFQYYEEEERQRGNFPDRFSGHQFPNYSSELNVNALLLGDSALYLCASSQGTAWDEQYFGPGTRLTVT.

This clonotype was counted between two and nine times. The rearrangement uses TRBV20-1 and TRBJ2-7, with TRBD1 identical over 9 bases. The CDR3 is made up of 14 amino acids. Germline CDR1 is DFQATT and CDR2 is SNEGSKA (reference sequence). V was clipped by 1 base and J by 3 bases; unmatched bases: 4. The CDR3 here is CSARAQTGGYEQYF. The CDR3 coding sequence is TGCAGTGCTAGAGCCCAGACAGGGGGCTACGAGCAGTACTTC.

This clonotype was observed a few times. The V call is TRBV6-2 or TRBV6-3, the J call TRBJ2-7; D gene ambiguous. Per germline, CDR1 MNHEY and CDR2 SVGEGT. This CDR3 is 13 amino acids long. With 6 bases removed from V and 0 bases from J, the gap between germline ends came to 9 bases. The CDR3 nucleotides read TGTGCCAGCAGACCCCCCTCCTCCTACGAGCAGTACTTC. It is translated as CASRPPSSYEQYF.

The chain has TRBV9 and TRBJ2-6, with TRBD1 matching over 7 bases. There are 15 residues in the CDR3. The germline V gene has CDR1 SGDLS and CDR2 YYNGEE. V gave up 4 bases and J gave up 6 bases; unmatched junction bases: 7. The DNA of the CDR3 is TGTGCCAGCAGCTTCGACAGGGTGGAGGCCAACGTCCTGACTTTC. Translated: CASSFDRVEANVLTF. Combining the CDR3 with reference TRBV9 and TRBJ2-6 gives the whole variable domain DSGVTQTPKHLITATGQRVTLRCSPRSGDLSVYWYQQSLDQGLQFLIQYYNGEERAKGNILERFSAQQFPDLHSELNLSSLELGDSALYFCASSFDRVEANVLTFGAGSRLTVL.

This chain uses TRBV27 with TRBJ1-1; D is unresolved. CDR1 and CDR2 (germline): MNHEY, SMNVEV (reference sequence). Trimming cost V 2 bases and J 6 bases, with 10 bases left between them. The CDR3 has 13 residues. In DNA form, the CDR3 reads TGTGCCAGCAGTTTAAATGCCAGGCCTGAAGCTTTCTTT. It encodes CASSLNARPEAFF.

V usage is TRBV20-1 and J usage is TRBJ2-3; TRBD2 aligns across 8 bases. The CDR3 consists of 15 residues. Germline V gene lookup returns CDR1 DFQATT and CDR2 SNEGSKA (reference sequence). The V gene end was trimmed by 3 bases and the J gene end by 4 bases; junction bases not matched to a gene: 9. Here the CDR3 DNA reads TGCAGTGCTAGGTTTAGCGGGGCGCGTGCAGATACGCAGTATTTT. Its translation is CSARFSGARADTQYF.

Comments on this clonotype: This may be a read error: a much more frequent sequence differs by one nucleotide. The rearrangement links TRBV6-1 to TRBJ2-7; the match to TRBD1 covers 7 bases. Germline V gives CDR1 MNHNS, CDR2 SASEGT. Germline trimming cut 5 bases from V and 3 bases from J; bases unmatched to any gene: 4. The CDR3 covers 13 residues. CDR3 loop: CASSTNRGYEQYF. For the CDR3, the DNA is TGTGCCAGCAGTACCAACAGGGGCTACGAGCAGTACTTC.

This sequence joins TRBV6-5 and TRBJ1-2; TRBD1 matches at 7 bases. The V and J ends lost 2 bases and 8 bases, in that order; junction bases with no gene match: 11. This CDR3 comprises 15 residues. The germline gives CDR1 MNHEY, CDR2 SVGAGI. The CDR3 spells CASSYRRQGTQGYTF. As DNA, the CDR3 is TGTGCCAGCAGTTACCGTCGACAGGGAACTCAAGGCTACACCTTC.

The J gene is TRBJ1-2, the V gene TRBV9; no firm D call. From germline, CDR1 is SGDLS and CDR2 YYNGEE. V lost 4 bases to trimming and J lost 3 bases, with 13 bases between them. The CDR3 loop spans 14 amino acids. The CDR3 nucleotides read TGTGCCAGCAGCCCGCGGCCGGTAGACTATGGCTACACCTTC. Encoded protein: CASSPRPVDYGYTF.

This clonotype was seen only a few times. The rearrangement links TRBV13 to TRBJ1-6, with 8 positions matching TRBD1. This CDR3 region has 14 residues. V trimming: 5 bases; J trimming: 10 bases; junction bases outside the gene matches: 7. Germline loops: CDR1 PRHDT, CDR2 FYEKMQ (reference sequence). This chain's CDR3 is CASSIQGDWSPLHF. The CDR3 coding sequence is TGTGCCAGCAGCATACAGGGGGATTGGTCACCCCTCCACTTT.

The V call is TRBV6-5, the J call TRBJ2-7; 7 nucleotides match TRBD1. The V gene's germline CDR1 is MNHEY and CDR2 SVGAGI. This CDR3 contains 14 residues. The ends lost 5 bases at V and 2 bases at J; junction bases unmatched: 6. CDR3 protein: CASSKSTGTYEQYF. The DNA for the CDR3 is TGTGCCAGCAGTAAATCGACAGGGACCTACGAGCAGTACTTC.

With respect to this clonotype: One end of the junction does not line up with germline, which may come from a read error. The chain employs TRBV6-2 or TRBV6-3 and TRBJ2-1, with D perhaps TRBD2 (7 bases). Per germline, CDR1 MNHEY and CDR2 SVGEGT. This CDR3 is 14 amino acids long. In DNA form, the CDR3 reads TGTGCCAGCACCTGGGGGGGCTCCGACAATGAGCAGTTCTTC. Amino acids: CASTWGGSDNEQFF.

The CDR3 coding sequence is TGCGCCAGCAGCCAAGATCGGATACAAGAGACCCAGTACTTC. Protein sequence: CASSQDRIQETQYF. This chain connects TRBV4-3 to TRBJ2-7; D unclear. Matching the DNA end better, TRBJ2-5 makes the J call doubtful. The CDR3 loop spans 14 amino acids. Looked up from germline, CDR1 is LGHNA and CDR2 is YSLEER.